What follows describes a single TCR beta chain. Profiled with immunoSEQ multiplex PCR; TCRdb holds only in-frame clones, not every one. Among some 250,000 clones, 94% were seen once, and the ten largest hold around 0.6%. The sample originates from a study of T cell responses to AZD1222 COVID-19 vaccine. Germline CDR1 SNHLY, CDR2 FYNNEI. V lost 6 bases, J lost 3 bases, and 5 bases stayed unmatched. The CDR3 totals 16 residues. Investigators merged groups given second doses at roughly 4 or roughly 12 weeks. This clonotype was obtained from an adult who received the AZD1222 COVID-19 vaccine. The chain combines TRBV2 with TRBJ2-2; 12 bases agree with TRBD2. The source material was peripheral blood, sampled 28 days after the second AZD1222 dose. The DNA for the CDR3 is TGTGCCAGCAGGGGCAGACTAGCGGGGGACACCGGGGAGCTGTTTTTT. Translating it yields CASRGRLAGDTGELFF.